Listed here is a single TCR beta chain. The target antigen is unknown. This same CDR3 is encoded by further DNA sequences in the sample. The entry originates in a study of shared clonotypes between healthy human individuals. Whole-study context: Those who served as donors were two women and a few men between the ages of 18 and 49. Regarding the study as a whole: Clonotypes shared by all four sorted-subset donors had higher generation probabilities than non-shared clonotypes.

Every contributor of samples was a Caucasian grown-up residing in Nashville, Tennessee. A CD45RA-negative memory subset and a CD45RA+ naive subset were separated from the CD4+ cells. Assay: immunoSEQ multiplex PCR; the TCRdb copy retains only in-frame clones and omits some. This table has some 650,000 clones, roughly 97% appearing once. The TCR originated in a woman aged 25 to 45 in good health. Sequences were obtained from naive CD4+ T cells sorted from blood. The subset is: CD45RA+ positively selected.

The CDR3 DNA sequence: TGTGCCAGCAGTGCCACAGGGGGCGGTGGCTACACCTTC. Its translation: CASSATGGGGYTF. The chain joins TRBV2 to TRBJ1-2, with 9 bases fitting TRBD1. The CDR3 consists of 13 residues. The germline CDR1 and CDR2 sequences are SNHLY and FYNNEI. Losses at the gene ends were 4 bases for V and 7 bases for J; bases not matched to a gene: 4.